These 31 T cell receptor beta chains were all obtained from the same sample, sequenced in a study of blood T cell repertoires in COVID-19. The data were produced by immunoSEQ multiplex PCR, yet TCRdb's version contains in-frame clones alone and is incomplete. The data contain 250,000 or so clones, about 86% of them singletons. The sequencing input was PBMCs or T cells enriched from blood (not recorded which). The receptor set was obtained from a man aged 50 to 60 who had recovered from COVID-19.

This rearrangement joins TRBV3-1 (or the pseudogene TRBV3-2) to TRBJ2-1, with 8 nucleotides matching TRBD2. The germline CDR1 and CDR2 sequences are LGHDT and YNNKEL (reference sequence). Trimming took 4 bases from V and 4 from J; bases not matched to a gene: 6. The CDR3 runs 15 residues. The CDR3 sequence: CASSLLREGYNEQFF. The CDR3 DNA sequence: TGTGCCAGCAGCCTCCTCCGGGAGGGGTACAATGAGCAGTTCTTC.

J is TRBJ2-1 and V is TRBV12-3 or TRBV12-4; D ambiguous. V shed 8 bases and J shed 0 bases, with 8 bases lying between them. CDR3 size: 13 residues. The CDR3 DNA is TGTGCCAGCTGGGCGCCCTCCTACAATGAGCAGTTCTTC. Translating gives CASWAPSYNEQFF.

The chain uses TRBV18 and TRBJ1-5, with 8 nucleotides matching TRBD1. V was pared by 3 bases and J by 5 bases, with 3 bases of the junction left unmatched. There are 14 residues in the CDR3. Germline loops: CDR1 KGHSH, CDR2 LQKENI. Here the CDR3 reads CASSPAGGYQPQHF. CDR3 sequence (DNA): TGTGCCAGCTCACCTGCAGGGGGCTATCAGCCCCAGCATTTT.

The chain carries TRBV9 and TRBJ2-3; 9 bases are shared with TRBD1. J gave up 2 bases and V 2 bases, and 3 bases lay outside the gene matches. Germline values: CDR1 SGDLS, CDR2 YYNGEE. The CDR3 runs 15 residues. The CDR3 reads CASSVGTGTTDTQYF. The CDR3 region has the DNA TGTGCCAGCAGCGTGGGGACAGGGACCACAGATACGCAGTATTTT.

This chain connects TRBV11-3 to TRBJ2-3; TRBD2 matches at 7 bases. V shed 1 base, J shed 10 bases, and the junction held 11 bases outside the gene matches. The length of the CDR3 is 15 residues. Germline CDR1 and CDR2: SGHNT and YENEEA. The CDR3 here is CASSLVAAGEYAQYF. CDR3 coding DNA: TGTGCCAGCAGCTTAGTTGCTGCGGGAGAATATGCGCAGTATTTT.

The chain links TRBV5-1 to TRBJ2-2; 9 bases match TRBD1. Looked up from germline, CDR1 is SGHRS and CDR2 is YFSETQ. The junction had 6 bases not matched to a gene; V was cut back by 4 bases and J by 5 bases. The CDR3 has 15 amino acids. The CDR3 nucleotides read TGCGCCAGCAGCGGGGGGACAGGGACTACCGGGGAGCTGTTTTTT. Encoded protein: CASSGGTGTTGELFF.

In this sample, this clone turned up once. The gene calls are TRBV18 and TRBJ1-4; TRBD1 matches 8 bases. The length of the CDR3 is 13 residues. J was trimmed by 7 bases and V by 2 bases; bases with no gene match: 0. From germline, CDR1 is KGHSH and CDR2 LQKENI. For the CDR3, the DNA is TGTGCCAGCTCACCAGACAGGGGTGAAAAACTGTTTTTT. Amino acids: CASSPDRGEKLFF. Combining the CDR3 with reference TRBV18 and TRBJ1-4 gives the whole variable domain NAGVMQNPRHLVRRRGQEARLRCSPMKGHSHVYWYRQLPEEGLKFMVYLQKENIIDESGMPKERFSAEFPKEGPSILRIQQVVRGDSAAYFCASSPDRGEKLFFGSGTQLSVL.

The chain recombines TRBV19 with TRBJ1-5; the D gene is possibly TRBD1 (5 bases). V lost 1 base and J lost 3, with 10 bases in between. Germline CDR1 reads LNHDA; CDR2 reads SQIVND (reference sequence). The CDR3 length is 15 residues. The chain's CDR3 is CASSIGTRANQPQHF. The DNA for the CDR3 is TGTGCCAGTAGTATAGGGACAAGGGCCAATCAGCCCCAGCATTTT.

V is TRBV28 and J is TRBJ1-6; D unresolved. Germline CDR1 MDHEN, CDR2 SYDVKM. V was cut by 5 bases and J by 0 bases, with 17 bases left in between. This CDR3 spans 18 amino acids. The DNA for the CDR3 is TGTGCCAGCAGTCGCCCCCCTACGGGGAGCTCCTATAATTCACCCCTCCACTTT. Translation: CASSRPPTGSSYNSPLHF.

This clone was seen once. The chain joins TRBV27 to TRBJ2-2; TRBD2 aligns across 7 bases. The germline gives CDR1 MNHEY, CDR2 SMNVEV (reference sequence). The V and J ends lost 7 bases and 4 bases, in that order; junction bases with no gene match: 6. The CDR3 extends over 14 amino acids. CDR3 protein: CASIPREGTGELFF. The DNA of the CDR3 is TGTGCCAGCATTCCCAGGGAGGGCACCGGGGAGCTGTTTTTT.

The rearrangement uses TRBV19 and TRBJ1-1, with 7 bases aligning to TRBD1. V gave up 6 bases and J gave up 4 bases; unmatched junction bases: 8. This CDR3 comprises 14 residues. The germline V gene has CDR1 LNHDA and CDR2 SQIVND (reference sequence). CDR3: CASSDRVLSTEAFF. In DNA form, the CDR3 reads TGTGCCAGTAGCGACAGGGTTCTGAGCACTGAAGCTTTCTTT.

Comments on this clone: Compared with germline, one end of the junction differs, possibly owing to a read error. This chain uses TRBV5-5 with TRBJ2-3; 8 bases agree with TRBD2. Germline CDR1 is SGHKS and CDR2 is YYEKEE (reference sequence). The CDR3 sequence is 11 residues long. The CDR3 here is CASSLAREGHF. The CDR3 nucleotides are TGTGCCAGCAGCTTGGCTCGGGAGGGCCATTTT.

V is TRBV5-1 and J is TRBJ1-2; 12 bases align to TRBD1. V lost 4 bases to trimming and J lost 8 bases; unmatched junction nucleotides: 6. Germline V gene lookup returns CDR1 SGHRS and CDR2 YFSETQ. This CDR3 spans 14 amino acids. DNA for the CDR3: TGCGCCAGCAGCGGCGGGACAGGGGGCGACGGCTACACCTTC. This codes for CASSGGTGGDGYTF.

The sample holds a few counts of this clone. V gene TRBV7-9 combines with J gene TRBJ1-5; no firm D call. Germline assignment: CDR1 SEHNR and CDR2 FQNEAQ (reference sequence). This CDR3 has 14 residues. V gave up 3 bases and J gave up 5 bases, with 11 bases separating them. The CDR3 DNA follows: TGTGCCAGCAGCTTGGCGACTATCGATCAGCCCCAGCATTTT. Protein sequence: CASSLATIDQPQHF. Variable domain in full (rest from reference TRBV7-9 and TRBJ1-5): DTGVSQNPRHKITKRGQNVTFRCDPISEHNRLYWYRQTLGQGPEFLTYFQNEAQLEKSRLLSDRFSAERPKGSFSTLEIQRTEQGDSAMYLCASSLATIDQPQHFGDGTRLSIL.

The chain has TRBV20-1 and TRBJ1-1; D is perhaps TRBD1 (6 bases). V lost 3 bases, J lost 6 bases, and 20 bases lay in between. This CDR3 contains 15 residues. Germline CDR1 DFQATT, CDR2 SNEGSKA (reference sequence). The CDR3 protein is CSASPLVGGGPEAFF. CDR3 sequence (DNA): TGCAGTGCTAGTCCCTTGGTAGGGGGTGGCCCTGAAGCTTTCTTT.

This clone was seen only once. The chain employs TRBV2 and TRBJ1-1; no reliable D call. Trimming left V 1 base short and J 1 base short, with 10 bases between. CDR3 length: 15 residues. Germline V CDR1 and CDR2: SNHLY, FYNNEI. This CDR3 reads CASSEGYIWNTEAFF. As DNA, the CDR3 is TGTGCCAGCAGTGAAGGGTACATATGGAACACTGAAGCTTTCTTT.

CDR3 coding DNA: TGCGCCAGCAGCTTGTATGTCCGGGGGGCAACTAATGAAAAACTGTTTTTT. Encoded protein: CASSLYVRGATNEKLFF. This sequence joins TRBV5-1 and TRBJ1-4; a weak D match, TRBD1 (5 bases). Trimming cost V 1 base and J 0 bases, with 13 bases left between them. The CDR3 has 17 residues. From germline, CDR1 is SGHRS and CDR2 YFSETQ.

This chain connects TRBV5-1 to TRBJ2-3; 13 bases align to TRBD2. Trimming at V came to 3 bases and at J to 6 bases, leaving 13 bases not matched to a gene. Germline assignment: CDR1 SGHRS and CDR2 YFSETQ. The CDR3 length is 18 residues. Here the CDR3 reads CASSSYGLAGALGDTQYF. The CDR3 DNA reads as TGCGCCAGCAGCTCCTACGGACTAGCGGGAGCGCTCGGGGATACGCAGTATTTT.

V and J are TRBV7-2 and TRBJ2-1; D call uncertain. The CDR3 length is 14 residues. CDR1 is SGHTA and CDR2 is FQGNSA in the germline V gene. V was clipped by 1 base and J by 7 bases, with 11 bases between them. The CDR3 spells CASSLGGLRNEQFF. CDR3 DNA: TGTGCCAGCAGCTTAGGAGGCCTCCGAAATGAGCAGTTCTTC.

This clone appeared many times. V gene TRBV7-8 combines with J gene TRBJ2-1; D ambiguous. The germline V gene encodes CDR1 SGHVS and CDR2 FQNEAQ. With 5 bases removed from V and 0 bases from J, the gap between germline ends came to 11 bases. The CDR3 runs 15 residues. As DNA, the CDR3 is TGTGCCAGCAGCACTTTGATAAGCTCCTACAATGAGCAGTTCTTC. Translation gives CASSTLISSYNEQFF.

The V gene is TRBV19, the J gene TRBJ1-5, with 10 bases lining up with TRBD1. The CDR3 consists of 15 residues. The V segment lost 9 bases and the J segment 2 bases; nucleotides outside the gene matches: 7. Germline V gene sequence: CDR1 LNHDA, CDR2 SQIVND (reference sequence). The CDR3 DNA reads TGTGCCAGCAACTCCGGACAGGGGGGCAATCAGCCCCAGCATTTT. This translates into CASNSGQGGNQPQHF.

This clone was observed once. The chain couples TRBV10-3 to TRBJ2-3, with D unclear. There are 12 residues in the CDR3. The V gene lost 3 bases and the J gene lost 9 bases, with 10 bases spanning the gap. CDR1 ENHRY and CDR2 SYGVKD come from the germline V gene. The CDR3: CAISEPKLTQYF. The CDR3, as DNA: TGTGCCATCAGTGAACCCAAACTGACGCAGTATTTT.

V usage is TRBV7-3 and J usage is TRBJ2-5; 7 positions agree with TRBD2. Germline V gene data show CDR1 as SGHTA and CDR2 as FQGTGA. The CDR3 is 20 residues long. Trimming cost V 3 bases and J 2 bases; bases outside gene matches: 21. The DNA of the CDR3 is TGTGCCAGCAGCTTGGGTCCCCCCAGCCCGGCTGGCGGGAGACAAGAGACCCAGTACTTC. This codes for CASSLGPPSPAGGRQETQYF. The variable domain in full, with the rest retrieved from reference TRBV7-3 and TRBJ2-5, is GAGVSQTPSNKVTEKGKYVELRCDPISGHTALYWYRQSLGQGPEFLIYFQGTGAADDSGLPNDRFFAVRPEGSVSTLKIQRTERGDSAVYLCASSLGPPSPAGGRQETQYFGPGTRLLVL.

The genes are TRBV7-6 and TRBJ2-1; a possible D gene is TRBD2 (6 bases). Germline assignment: CDR1 SGHVS and CDR2 FNYEAQ. Deletions cut 1 base from V and 8 bases from J, with 15 bases between. The CDR3 has 15 residues. The CDR3 sequence is CASSLVPAPGDEQFF. The CDR3 nucleotides read TGTGCCAGCAGCTTAGTTCCAGCCCCGGGGGATGAGCAGTTCTTC.

The chain links TRBV10-1 to TRBJ2-7; TRBD2 agrees at 7 bases. There are 14 residues in the CDR3. In germline, CDR1 is WNHNN, CDR2 SYGVQD (reference sequence). After removal of 5 bases from V and 0 bases from J, the junction contained 4 bases not matched to a gene. In nucleotides, the CDR3 is TGCGCCAGCAGTTCCAGCGGGGACTCCTACGAGCAGTACTTC. It specifies CASSSSGDSYEQYF.

This chain joins TRBV29-1 and TRBJ2-7, with D possibly being TRBD1 (6 bases). The CDR3 length is 14 residues. With 7 bases removed from V and 1 base from J, the gap between germline ends came to 17 bases. Germline V lookup: CDR1 SQVTM, CDR2 ANQGSEA. The CDR3 here is CSGGRGGSSYEQYF. Here the CDR3 DNA reads TGCAGCGGAGGCAGGGGCGGATCATCCTACGAGCAGTACTTC.

The chain links TRBV14 to TRBJ2-1, with TRBD1 matching 8 bases. The CDR3 is 17 amino acids. The V segment lost 4 bases and the J segment 7 bases; nucleotides outside the gene matches: 15. Per germline, CDR1 SGHDN and CDR2 FVKESK. This CDR3 is CASSRGQGTVVRNEQFF. In nucleotides, the CDR3 is TGTGCCAGCAGCCGAGGACAGGGCACCGTTGTTAGGAATGAGCAGTTCTTC.

This clone was detected once. The J gene is TRBJ2-7, the V gene TRBV18, with D possibly being TRBD1 (6 bases). The germline gives CDR1 KGHSH, CDR2 LQKENI. V was trimmed by 1 base and J by 0 bases, leaving 7 bases between them. The CDR3 is 14 residues long. The CDR3 protein is CASSPRDTSYEQYF. The DNA of the CDR3 is TGTGCCAGCTCACCACGGGACACCTCCTACGAGCAGTACTTC. Filled out from reference TRBV18 and TRBJ2-7, the complete variable domain reads NAGVMQNPRHLVRRRGQEARLRCSPMKGHSHVYWYRQLPEEGLKFMVYLQKENIIDESGMPKERFSAEFPKEGPSILRIQQVVRGDSAAYFCASSPRDTSYEQYFGPGTRLTVT.

The chain combines TRBV20-1 with TRBJ1-2, with D perhaps matching TRBD1 (5 bases). The CDR3 is 10 residues long. V was pared by 3 bases and J by 7 bases, with 6 bases between. Germline CDR1 is DFQATT and CDR2 is SNEGSKA (reference sequence). This CDR3 is CSASQGGYTF. The CDR3 coding sequence is TGCAGTGCTAGCCAGGGTGGCTACACCTTC.

This rearrangement joins TRBV7-9 to TRBJ1-1; the match to TRBD1 covers 7 bases. Unmatched junction bases numbered 10, after V lost 5 bases and J lost 4 bases. Germline V CDR1 and CDR2: SEHNR, FQNEAQ (reference sequence). CDR3 length: 15 amino acids. The CDR3 DNA follows: TGTGCCAGCAGCCAAAACAGGGGCTGGGCCACTGAAGCTTTCTTT. Protein: CASSQNRGWATEAFF.

The V call is TRBV6-5, the J call TRBJ2-7; 11 bases align to TRBD2. CDR3 length: 15 amino acids. J lost 5 bases, V lost 7 bases, and 10 bases had no gene match. Germline lookup yields CDR1 MNHEY and CDR2 SVGAGI. In nucleotides, the CDR3 is TGTGCCAGCACCCCCCCACTAGCGGGAGTCGACGAGCAGTACTTC. It translates to CASTPPLAGVDEQYF.